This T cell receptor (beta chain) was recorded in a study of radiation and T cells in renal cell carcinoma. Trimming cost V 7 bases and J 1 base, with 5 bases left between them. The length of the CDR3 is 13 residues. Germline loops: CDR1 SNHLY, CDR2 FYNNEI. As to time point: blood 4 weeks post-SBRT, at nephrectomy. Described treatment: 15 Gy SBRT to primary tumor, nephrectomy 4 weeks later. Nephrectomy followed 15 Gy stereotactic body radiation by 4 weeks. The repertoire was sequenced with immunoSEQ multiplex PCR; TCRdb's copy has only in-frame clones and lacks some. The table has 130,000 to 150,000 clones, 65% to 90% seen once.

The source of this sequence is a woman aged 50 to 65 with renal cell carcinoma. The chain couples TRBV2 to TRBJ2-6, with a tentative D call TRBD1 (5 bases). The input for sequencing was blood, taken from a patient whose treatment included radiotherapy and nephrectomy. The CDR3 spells CASTGSGANVLTF. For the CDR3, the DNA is TGTGCCAGCACAGGGTCTGGGGCCAACGTCCTGACTTTC.